This T cell receptor (beta chain) appears in the sequencing data of a study of cytomegalovirus exposure and HLA in healthy donors. The PCR was carried out with 60 Vbeta primers and 13 Jbeta primers. Only in-frame clones appear in the TCRdb table, and some are missing; sequencing was by immunoSEQ multiplex PCR. The sample has 90,000 to 130,000 clones; 65% to 80% are singletons. This CDR3 spans 15 amino acids. The germline gives CDR1 LGHNA, CDR2 YNFKEQ. Losses at the gene ends were 6 bases for V and 3 bases for J; bases not matched to a gene: 8. Sequencing input: PBMCs. The receptor comes from a man aged 30-40 years in good health and CMV-seropositive. The chain employs TRBV4-2 and TRBJ2-7; 10 nucleotides agree with TRBD1. Here the CDR3 DNA reads TGTGCCAGCAGAGATACCGGGACAGGGGTCTACGAGCAGTACTTC. This encodes CASRDTGTGVYEQYF.